One sample yielded the 30 T cell receptor beta chains listed below, sequenced in a study of vaccination and CD4 T cells after COVID-19 (dated by TCRdb to between 2021 and 2024). According to the study, the label for this sample's treatment or condition signals: 10-day PBMC culture with coronavirus spike peptide pools or control peptides (ViraFEST assay). The library was obtained by PCR. Sequencing relied on an Illumina iSeq 100. TCR sequencing of DNA from cultured CD4+ T cells used the Oncomine TCR Beta short-read assay at the Johns Hopkins FTIC core. Clones were called with MiXCR by TCRdb after fastp trimmed the public reads at Q25, and only in-frame beta chains were retained. Every entry covers one CDR3 protein and lists the most common genes and DNA from its rows. The sample table holds around 20,000 distinct CDR3 sequences, of which about 45% were seen once. The ten largest clonotypes hold around an eighth of the sample.

Their recognized antigens are unknown. The sequenced material came from CD4+ T cells from blood, cultured in vitro. The origin of the receptors is a human donor who had recovered from COVID-19.

This clonotype occurred once. The rearrangement joins TRBV7-2 to TRBJ1-5, with 8 positions matching TRBD1. The V and J ends lost 4 bases and 13 bases, in that order; junction bases with no gene match: 9. This CDR3 contains 13 residues. CDR1 and CDR2 from the germline V gene are SGHTA and FQGNSA. The DNA for the CDR3 is TGTGCCAGCAGCTCATCAGCAGGGGGCAATCAGCATTTT. This codes for CASSSSAGGNQHF.

This rearrangement joins TRBV5-1 to TRBJ2-5; TRBD1 aligns across 9 bases. This CDR3 is 15 amino acids long. The V gene end was trimmed by 2 bases and the J gene end by 5 bases; junction bases not matched to a gene: 7. Looked up from germline, CDR1 is SGHRS and CDR2 is YFSETQ. The CDR3: CASSLRTGQGETQYF. The CDR3 bases are TGCGCCAGCAGCTTAAGGACAGGACAGGGGGAGACCCAGTACTTC. Full variable domain (remainder filled in from reference TRBV5-1 and TRBJ2-5): KAGVTQTPRYLIKTRGQQVTLSCSPISGHRSVSWYQQTPGQGLQFLFEYFSETQRNKGNFPGRFSGRQFSNSRSEMNVSTLELGDSALYLCASSLRTGQGETQYFGPGTRLLVL.

The CDR3 sequence is CASSQGLAETQYF. The CDR3 DNA reads TGTGCCAGCAGCCAAGGACTAGCTGAGACCCAGTACTTC. The rearrangement links TRBV14 to TRBJ2-5; 7 bases are shared with TRBD2. This CDR3 contains 13 residues. Germline CDR1 and CDR2: SGHDN and FVKESK. Trimming at V came to 1 base and at J to 5 bases, leaving 1 base not matched to a gene.

The genes are TRBV5-1 and TRBJ1-1; 10 bases are a match to TRBD1. Germline V lookup: CDR1 SGHRS, CDR2 YFSETQ. The CDR3 contains 11 residues. After removal of 4 bases from V and 11 bases from J, the junction contained 2 bases not matched to a gene. CDR3 coding DNA: TGCGCCAGCAGCGTGGGACAGGGGGCTTTCTTT. It translates to CASSVGQGAFF. The whole variable domain, filled in from reference TRBV5-1 and TRBJ1-1, reads KAGVTQTPRYLIKTRGQQVTLSCSPISGHRSVSWYQQTPGQGLQFLFEYFSETQRNKGNFPGRFSGRQFSNSRSEMNVSTLELGDSALYLCASSVGQGAFFGQGTRLTVV.

This clonotype has only one observation. This rearrangement joins TRBV5-1 to TRBJ2-5; TRBD1 might be the D (5 bases). Germline values: CDR1 SGHRS, CDR2 YFSETQ. The CDR3 is 14 residues long. The V gene lost 2 bases and the J gene lost 2 bases, with 10 bases spanning the gap. CDR3 DNA: TGCGCCAGCAGCTTCACAGGTGGGCAAGAGACCCAGTACTTC. It yields the protein CASSFTGGQETQYF.

This chain connects TRBV18 to TRBJ2-7; possible D gene TRBD2, 6 bases. The length of the CDR3 is 13 residues. The V end lost 3 bases, the J end lost 5 bases, and 11 bases lay between the germline ends. Germline assignment: CDR1 KGHSH and CDR2 LQKENI. For the CDR3, the DNA is TGTGCCAGCTCACCGGGTGCGGGAAACGAGCAGTACTTC. This codes for CASSPGAGNEQYF.

This clonotype was seen more than once but under ten times. The chain recombines TRBV6-1 with TRBJ1-6, with TRBD1 matching 8 bases. The CDR3 sequence is 15 residues long. Germline CDR1 MNHNS, CDR2 SASEGT. Trimming at V came to 6 bases and at J to 5 bases, leaving 6 bases not matched to a gene. The CDR3 bases are TGTGCCAGCAGACCTGACAGGGGAAATAATTCACCCCTCCACTTT. It codes for CASRPDRGNNSPLHF.

V and J are TRBV2 and TRBJ2-7, with D hard to call. Per the germline V gene, CDR1 is SNHLY and CDR2 is FYNNEI. Trimming shortened V by 7 bases and J by 4 bases, and 11 bases separated the two germline ends. CDR3 size: 12 residues. The CDR3 here is CASTMIGYEQYF. In DNA, the CDR3 is TGTGCCAGCACCATGATTGGGTACGAGCAGTACTTC. The variable domain in full, completed from reference TRBV2 and TRBJ2-7, reads EPEVTQTPSHQVTQMGQEVILRCVPISNHLYFYWYRQILGQKVEFLVSFYNNEISEKSEIFDDQFSVERPDGSNFTLKIRSTKLEDSAMYFCASTMIGYEQYFGPGTRLTVT.

This clonotype was seen more than once but under ten times. The DNA for the CDR3 is TGTGCCAGCAGTTTAGAGTATCGGTGGTTCCAGGAGTCCTACGAGCAGTACTTC. This sequence encodes CASSLEYRWFQESYEQYF. The J gene is TRBJ2-7, the V gene TRBV12-3 or TRBV12-4; the D is unclear. Trimming removed 1 base at V and 1 base at J, with 20 bases between. This CDR3 comprises 18 residues.

This clonotype appeared a single time. The genes are TRBV5-1 and TRBJ1-6, with TRBD1 as a possible D gene (5 bases). The CDR3 spans 15 residues. Per germline, CDR1 SGHRS and CDR2 YFSETQ. V lost 0 bases and J 9 bases, leaving 13 bases between the germline ends. CDR3 in amino acids: CASSLDEGPGSPLHF. The CDR3 DNA is TGCGCCAGCAGCTTGGATGAGGGGCCGGGTTCACCCCTCCACTTT.

Here the CDR3 reads CSAVVGGANNIQYF. The CDR3 bases are TGCAGTGCCGTCGTGGGGGGGGCGAATAACATTCAGTACTTC. V and J are TRBV20-1 and TRBJ2-4, with D possibly matching TRBD2 (7 bases). Germline lookup yields CDR1 DFQATT and CDR2 SNEGSKA (reference sequence). V was pared by 6 bases and J by 7 bases, with 19 bases between. The CDR3 runs 14 residues.

V gene TRBV9 combines with J gene TRBJ2-7, with TRBD1 matching 8 bases. Germline V gene lookup returns CDR1 SGDLS and CDR2 YYNGEE. Germline trimming cut 0 bases from V and 3 bases from J; bases unmatched to any gene: 5. This CDR3 is 15 amino acids long. CDR3 sequence: CASSVDPGTGYEQYF. The DNA of the CDR3 is TGTGCCAGCAGCGTAGATCCCGGGACAGGCTACGAGCAGTACTTC.

V gene TRBV9 combines with J gene TRBJ2-1, with TRBD2 as a possible D gene (6 bases). The V end lost 2 bases, the J end lost 1 base, and 10 bases lay between the germline ends. The CDR3 sequence is 15 residues long. Germline CDR1 is SGDLS and CDR2 is YYNGEE. This CDR3 is CASSVSGDSYNEQFF. The CDR3 nucleotides read TGTGCCAGCAGCGTTAGCGGAGATTCCTACAATGAGCAGTTCTTC.

The chain has TRBV19 and TRBJ1-1, with 7 positions matching TRBD1. CDR1 is LNHDA, CDR2 SQIVND, per germline (reference sequence). CDR3 size: 15 residues. V lost 3 bases, J lost 9 bases, and 13 bases stayed unmatched. The DNA for the CDR3 is TGTGCCAGTAGTATCTTTCCCGGACAGGAGCTAAAAGCTTTCTTT. Amino acid sequence: CASSIFPGQELKAFF.

This clonotype has a handful of counts. This rearrangement joins TRBV25-1 to TRBJ1-1, with TRBD1 matching 11 bases. This CDR3 has 14 residues. Germline V gene lookup returns CDR1 MGHDK and CDR2 SYGVNS. J was trimmed by 5 bases and V by 6 bases; bases with no gene match: 5. DNA for the CDR3: TGTGCCAGCAGGGGACAGGGGGTAGTAACTGAAGCTTTCTTT. Protein product: CASRGQGVVTEAFF.

Worth noting for this clonotype: One end of the junction varies from germline; a read error may be responsible. This chain joins TRBV10-3 and TRBJ1-2, with 9 bases lining up with TRBD1. CDR1 ENHRY and CDR2 SYGVKD come from the germline V gene. The length of the CDR3 is 15 residues. In DNA form, the CDR3 reads TGTGCCATTAGTGCCGGGACAGGGATAGACTATGGCTACACCTTC. The encoded protein is CAISAGTGIDYGYTF.

This clonotype was recorded a few times. The V gene is TRBV20-1, the J gene TRBJ2-3; D is unclear. Trimming took off 1 base at V and 3 bases at J, with 11 bases between the two ends. Germline CDR1 and CDR2: DFQATT and SNEGSKA (reference sequence). The CDR3 runs to 14 residues. CDR3 DNA: TGCAGTGCTAGAGGATGGGCCACTACAGATACGCAGTATTTT. This codes for CSARGWATTDTQYF.

The J gene is TRBJ2-1, the V gene TRBV5-4, with TRBD2 matching 12 bases. Trimming cost V 4 bases and J 6 bases; bases outside gene matches: 8. Germline V CDR1 and CDR2: SGHNT, YYREEE (reference sequence). This CDR3 spans 16 amino acids. Here the CDR3 DNA reads TGTGCCAGCAGCATACTCCTAGCGGGGGGGCCCAATGAGCAGTTCTTC. It is translated as CASSILLAGGPNEQFF.

This chain uses TRBV6-1 with TRBJ2-5, with D uncertain. The length of the CDR3 is 14 residues. Deletions cut 5 bases from V and 9 bases from J, with 19 bases between. Looked up from germline, CDR1 is MNHNS and CDR2 is SASEGT. The CDR3 region is CASSPTLERRSQYF. CDR3 DNA sequence: TGTGCCAGCAGTCCAACCCTAGAGAGGAGATCCCAGTACTTC.

The CDR3 spells CASTAEGGEQYF. CDR3 in DNA: TGTGCCAGCACCGCGGAGGGGGGCGAGCAGTACTTC. The gene calls are TRBV7-8 and TRBJ2-7; D possibly uses TRBD1 or TRBD2 (6 bases each). V shed 7 bases and J shed 6 bases, with 13 bases lying between them. This CDR3 has 12 amino acids. From germline, CDR1 is SGHVS and CDR2 FQNEAQ.

This sequence joins TRBV2 and TRBJ2-7; D is ambiguous. Per germline, CDR1 SNHLY and CDR2 FYNNEI. Trimming left V 8 bases short and J 7 bases short, with 21 bases between. This CDR3 is 14 amino acids long. The CDR3 is CASSRAPPLGEQYF. For the CDR3, the DNA is TGTGCCAGCTCACGGGCCCCCCCCTTGGGGGAGCAGTACTTC.

The V and J genes are TRBV7-9 and TRBJ2-7; TRBD1 matches at 7 bases. V lost 5 bases to trimming and J lost 0 bases; unmatched junction nucleotides: 7. The CDR3 spans 15 residues. Germline lookup yields CDR1 SEHNR and CDR2 FQNEAQ (reference sequence). The CDR3 loop is CASSPHRDSSYEQYF. The CDR3 DNA reads TGTGCCAGCAGCCCCCACCGGGACAGCTCCTACGAGCAGTACTTC.

The CDR3 loop reads CASSVMARETQYF. The DNA of the CDR3 is TGCGCCAGCAGCGTCATGGCCCGGGAGACCCAGTACTTC. The chain combines TRBV5-1 with TRBJ2-5; no clear D. The CDR3 extends over 13 amino acids. CDR1 is SGHRS and CDR2 is YFSETQ in the germline V gene. Trimming shortened V by 4 bases and J by 5 bases, and 12 bases separated the two germline ends.

The rearrangement joins TRBV6-5 to TRBJ2-3; D might be TRBD2 (5 bases). The ends were cut back, 5 bases at V and 10 bases at J, with 10 bases in the middle. The CDR3 extends over 11 amino acids. Germline V gene data show CDR1 as MNHEY and CDR2 as SVGAGI. In nucleotides, the CDR3 is TGTGCCAGCAGTACGGAGGTGGCGCAGTATTTT. This encodes CASSTEVAQYF.

This clonotype was detected a few times. This sequence joins TRBV24-1 and TRBJ1-2, with a weak D call TRBD1 (5 bases). This CDR3 is 12 amino acids long. V was clipped by 10 bases and J by 2 bases, with 10 bases between them. Germline V gene lookup returns CDR1 KGHDR and CDR2 SFDVKD. Here the CDR3 reads CATGGTNYGYTF. The CDR3 DNA reads TGTGCCACTGGGGGGACCAACTATGGCTACACCTTC.

The rearrangement joins TRBV2 to TRBJ1-5; D not certain. The CDR3 is made up of 13 amino acids. The V end was cut by 8 bases, the J end by 1 base, with 9 bases between. Germline-derived CDR1 and CDR2 are SNHLY and FYNNEI. The CDR3 loop reads CASGSESNQPQHF. The DNA of the CDR3 is TGTGCCAGCGGAAGTGAAAGCAATCAGCCCCAGCATTTT. The entire variable domain, with the rest obtained from reference TRBV2 and TRBJ1-5, is as follows: EPEVTQTPSHQVTQMGQEVILRCVPISNHLYFYWYRQILGQKVEFLVSFYNNEISEKSEIFDDQFSVERPDGSNFTLKIRSTKLEDSAMYFCASGSESNQPQHFGDGTRLSIL.

This clonotype came up a few times. The rearrangement links TRBV29-1 to TRBJ1-2, with D maybe TRBD1 (5 bases). The CDR3 contains 15 residues. Germline CDR1 SQVTM, CDR2 ANQGSEA. V was cut by 4 bases and J by 4 bases, with 19 bases left in between. The CDR3 here is CSVVPRLGDLYGYTF. In DNA form, the CDR3 reads TGCAGCGTTGTACCCCGACTGGGGGATCTCTATGGCTACACCTTC.

This clonotype has only a few counts. The chain links TRBV15 to TRBJ2-5, with a weak D call TRBD1 (5 bases). CDR1 is LNHNV, CDR2 YYDKDF, per germline (reference sequence). V lost 8 bases and J lost 4, with 14 bases in between. This CDR3 region has 13 residues. The CDR3 here is CATASRVGETQYF. CDR3 in DNA: TGTGCCACCGCCTCCAGGGTCGGAGAGACCCAGTACTTC.

This clonotype was seen more than once but under ten times. This chain connects TRBV10-1 to TRBJ2-3; 7 bases map to TRBD1. Trimming removed 2 bases from V and 6 bases from J; junction bases left unmatched: 8. The CDR3 runs 15 residues. Looked up from germline, CDR1 is WNHNN and CDR2 is SYGVQD (reference sequence). The CDR3 is CASSEADRVVDTQYF. CDR3 DNA sequence: TGCGCCAGCAGTGAGGCCGACAGGGTTGTGGATACGCAGTATTTT.

The chain couples TRBV6-4 to TRBJ2-3; D remains unclear. This CDR3 comprises 15 residues. Germline lookup yields CDR1 MRHNA and CDR2 SNTAGT. V was cut by 0 bases and J by 7 bases, with 14 bases left in between. The CDR3 DNA reads as TGTGCCAGCAGTGACTCCTTATCGCCCCGCAATACGCAGTATTTT. Translating it yields CASSDSLSPRNTQYF.